This T cell receptor beta chain came from a study of blood T cell repertoires in COVID-19. The V gene lost 5 bases and the J gene lost 4 bases, with 11 bases spanning the gap. The CDR3 is 13 amino acids. The V gene's germline CDR1 is SEHNR and CDR2 FQNEAQ (reference sequence). This clone was picked up one time. This table comes from immunoSEQ multiplex PCR, and its TCRdb copy is limited to in-frame clones, with some not included. The data hold 300,000 to 350,000 clones, with approximately 85% observed a single time. The rearrangement links TRBV7-9 to TRBJ1-1; D is unresolved. Specimen: PBMCs or T cells enriched from blood (not recorded which). The sequence derives from a man under 40 who had recovered from COVID-19. The CDR3 region has the DNA TGTGCCAGCAGCCCGAGCCTGTCCACTGAAGCTTTCTTT. Translating it yields CASSPSLSTEAFF.